The entry that follows covers one T cell receptor (beta chain) sequence. Germline V gene sequence: CDR1 LNHDA, CDR2 SQIVND (reference sequence). CDR3 length: 18 residues. Trimming took 0 bases from V and 3 from J; bases not matched to a gene: 10. These data originate in a study of glioma-infiltrating T cells after dendritic cell vaccination. TCRdb's table, derived via immunoSEQ multiplex PCR, lists solely in-frame clones and lacks some. The data hold 93,000 or so clones, with around 80% observed a single time. This clonotype originated in a human donor with glioblastoma. Sequenced here: blood, sampled before dendritic cell vaccination. The genes are TRBV19 and TRBJ2-1; the match to TRBD2 covers 8 bases. The CDR3 loop reads CASSIDPAGVLFYNEQFF. Here the CDR3 DNA reads TGTGCCAGTAGTATAGATCCAGCGGGAGTACTTTTCTACAATGAGCAGTTCTTC. Full variable domain (rest looked up from reference TRBV19 and TRBJ2-1): DGGITQSPKYLFRKEGQNVTLSCEQNLNHDAMYWYRQDPGQGLRLIYYSQIVNDFQKGDIAEGYSVSREKKESFPLTVTSAQKNPTAFYLCASSIDPAGVLFYNEQFFGPGTRLTVL.